The rows below give T cell receptor beta chains drawn from one sample of a study of T-cell memory formation after mild COVID-19. Using its own MiXCR run on the 5' RACE reads, TCRdb lists one record per CDR3 protein. This sample has 55,000 to 75,000 distinct CDR3 sequences, with 25% to 30% found just once. Sequencing input: PBMCs or a T cell subset sorted from them (not recorded which). The origin of the receptors is a man aged 18 to 29 who had mild COVID-19 (a few samples of this study predate the infection). Cell type and time point are not known. CDR3s include the opening cysteine and the closing phenylalanine or tryptophan. D genes are given only for firm matches. Part of the rows lack a size; the others show once, few, many or a class for expanded clones.

clone_size	cdr3_length	v_call	d_call	j_call	cdr3_nt	cdr3_aa
-	15	TRBV12-3/TRBV12-4	TRBD1	TRBJ1-5	TGTGCCAGCCCCCGGGACAGGGAAAATTTTCAGCCCCAGCATTTT	CASPRDRENFQPQHF
once	14	TRBV6-2/TRBV6-3	TRBD1	TRBJ2-2	TGTGCCAGCAGTATTGGACAGGACACCGGGGAGCTGTTTTTT	CASSIGQDTGELFF
-	15	TRBV4-1	-	TRBJ2-3	TGCGCCAGCAGCCAAGAGCCCAAACCGGCAGATACGCAGTATTTT	CASSQEPKPADTQYF
-	16	TRBV5-4	-	TRBJ2-2	TGTGCCAGCAGCACCAAGAGTAGCGGAAGCACCGGGGAGCTGTTTTTT	CASSTKSSGSTGELFF
-	16	TRBV5-1	TRBD2	TRBJ2-3	TGCGCCAGCAGATCAGGTCTAGCGGGGGACGTAGATACGCAGTATTTT	CASRSGLAGDVDTQYF
-	15	TRBV2	-	TRBJ2-2	TGTGCCAGCAGTGAATGGGGGCAGGGCACCGGGGAGCTGTTTTTT	CASSEWGQGTGELFF
-	17	TRBV7-2	-	TRBJ2-7	TGTGCCAGCAGCTTAGATCGGGGGCCCCCCCCAACCTACGAGCAGTACTTC	CASSLDRGPPPTYEQYF
-	15	TRBV7-6	-	TRBJ2-3	TGTGCCAGCAGCGCTGGGACGGCCCTTGGGGATACGCAGTATTTT	CASSAGTALGDTQYF
-	14	TRBV14	TRBD2	TRBJ2-5	TGTGCCAGCAGCCGACTAGCGGGTCGAGAGACCCAGTACTTC	CASSRLAGRETQYF
few	12	TRBV5-6	-	TRBJ2-1	TGTGCCAGCAGCTTGTTCCAGGCCGGTGAATTCTTC	CASSLFQAGEFF
few	13	TRBV29-1	-	TRBJ2-7	TGCAGCGTTGAAGGTTTAGATCACTACGAGCAGTACTTC	CSVEGLDHYEQYF
few	16	TRBV5-1	-	TRBJ1-2	TGCGCCAGCAGCTTGGTCGGGCTCGCGTTCCCCTATGGCTACACCTTC	CASSLVGLAFPYGYTF
many	16	TRBV5-6	TRBD2	TRBJ2-3	TGTGCCAGCAGCTTGTTGGCTAGCGGGGACACAGATACGCAGTATTTT	CASSLLASGDTDTQYF
few	16	TRBV18	TRBD2	TRBJ2-7	TGTGCCAGCTCACCCCAAGGGTCGGGGGGTTCGTACGAGCAGTACTTC	CASSPQGSGGSYEQYF
-	15	TRBV30	TRBD1	TRBJ2-5	TGTGCCTGGAGTGTCGGGACAGGGGGCTTGGAGACCCAGTACTTC	CAWSVGTGGLETQYF
once	14	TRBV2	-	TRBJ2-4	TGTGCCAGCAGTGGAGGGCACCCCTACAACATTCAGTACTTC	CASSGGHPYNIQYF
-	14	TRBV6-5	-	TRBJ2-1	TGTGCCAGCAGTTACTCGTGGCCCTCCAATGAGCAGTTCTTC	CASSYSWPSNEQFF
few	12	TRBV7-9	-	TRBJ2-4	TGTGCCAGCATTGGGGCCAAAAACATTCAGTACTTC	CASIGAKNIQYF
-	16	TRBV9	-	TRBJ1-3	TGTGCCAGCAGCGGATCGACGGATCAGTCCGGAAACACCATATATTTT	CASSGSTDQSGNTIYF
-	17	TRBV9	-	TRBJ1-5	TGTGCCAGCAGCGTAGAAGGGGAGTGGACGGGCAATCAGCCCCAGCATTTT	CASSVEGEWTGNQPQHF
-	15	TRBV4-3	-	TRBJ2-3	TGCGCCAGCAGCAGGTACTATTCTAGCACAGATACGCAGTATTTT	CASSRYYSSTDTQYF
few	13	TRBV5-1	-	TRBJ2-7	TGCGCCAGCAGCTTGGCCAAGGGGAACGAGCAGTACTTC	CASSLAKGNEQYF